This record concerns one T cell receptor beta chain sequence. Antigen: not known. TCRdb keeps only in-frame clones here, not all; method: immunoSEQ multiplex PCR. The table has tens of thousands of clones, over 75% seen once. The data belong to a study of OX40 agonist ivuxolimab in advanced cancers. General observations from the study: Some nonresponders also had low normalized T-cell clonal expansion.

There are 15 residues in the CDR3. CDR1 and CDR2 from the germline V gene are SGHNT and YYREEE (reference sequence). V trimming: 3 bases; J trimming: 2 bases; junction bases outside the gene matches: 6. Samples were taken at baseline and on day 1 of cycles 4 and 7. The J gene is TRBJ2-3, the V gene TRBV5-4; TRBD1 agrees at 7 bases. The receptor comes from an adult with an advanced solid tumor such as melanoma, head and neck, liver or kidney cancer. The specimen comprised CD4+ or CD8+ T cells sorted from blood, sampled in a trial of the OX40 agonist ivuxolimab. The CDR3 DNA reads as TGTGCCAGCAGCTCAAGACAGGGCCCCACAGATACGCAGTATTTT. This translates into CASSSRQGPTDTQYF.